The count of the clone carrying this T cell receptor (beta chain) is one. Its antigen is as yet unknown. This entry comes from a study of OX40 agonist ivuxolimab in advanced cancers. Study-wide results and limits: At 0.1 to 3.0 mg/kg, CD4+ and CD8+ blood T cells expanded clonally by week 6.

Generated by immunoSEQ multiplex PCR, the TCRdb table keeps only in-frame clones and is missing some. The sample yields 50,000 to 70,000 clones, around 85% seen once. CDR3 size: 16 residues. V lost 4 bases, J lost 0 bases, and 18 bases lay in between. The V gene's germline CDR1 is GTSNPN and CDR2 SVGIG (reference sequence). The TCR comes from an adult with an advanced solid tumor such as melanoma, head and neck, liver or kidney cancer. Sequencing used CD4+ or CD8+ T cells sorted from blood, obtained in a trial of the OX40 agonist ivuxolimab. The chain recombines TRBV30 with TRBJ1-2, with D unclear. The CDR3 sequence is CAWNRPFAASNYGYTF. CDR3 bases: TGTGCCTGGAACCGCCCTTTTGCGGCCTCTAACTATGGCTACACCTTC.